This entry lists 22 T cell receptor beta chains sequenced from one sample in a study of cytomegalovirus exposure and HLA in healthy donors. Use of 60 Vbeta and 13 Jbeta primers characterized the PCR. Produced via immunoSEQ multiplex PCR; TCRdb's table is partial and in-frame only. In the table there are some 140,000 clones, 74% of which are singletons. The sample comprised PBMCs. The receptors were gathered from a young man in good health and CMV-seropositive.

This clone occurred a few times. This sequence joins TRBV6-1 and TRBJ2-7, with D maybe TRBD2 (5 bases). The germline gives CDR1 MNHNS, CDR2 SASEGT. This CDR3 contains 14 residues. V was shortened by 0 bases and J by 3 bases, with 9 bases between the two germline ends. The CDR3, as DNA: TGTGCCAGCAGTGAAGCGCCGGGGTTCTACGAGCAGTACTTC. Residues: CASSEAPGFYEQYF.

This clone was picked up a small number of times. The CDR3 DNA reads TGTGCCAGCAGCGGACGGACTAGCTCGGGGGAGCTGTTTTTT. Protein sequence: CASSGRTSSGELFF. The chain has TRBV9 and TRBJ2-2; 8 bases match TRBD2. After removal of 3 bases from V and 8 bases from J, the junction contained 6 bases not matched to a gene. Germline V CDR1 and CDR2: SGDLS, YYNGEE. This CDR3 contains 14 residues. The full variable domain, with the rest looked up from reference TRBV9 and TRBJ2-2, is DSGVTQTPKHLITATGQRVTLRCSPRSGDLSVYWYQQSLDQGLQFLIQYYNGEERAKGNILERFSAQQFPDLHSELNLSSLELGDSALYFCASSGRTSSGELFFGEGSRLTVL.

CDR3 DNA sequence: TGTGCCAGCAGTTTTCGGACAGGTGAAGAGACCCAGTACTTC. It specifies CASSFRTGEETQYF. The chain is built from TRBV6-5 and TRBJ2-5, with 7 bases aligning to TRBD1. The CDR3 is 14 residues long. CDR1 and CDR2 from the germline V gene are MNHEY and SVGAGI. V shed 4 bases, J shed 3 bases, and the junction held 5 bases outside the gene matches.

V usage is TRBV5-1 and J usage is TRBJ2-1, with D perhaps matching TRBD1 (6 bases). Germline V gene lookup returns CDR1 SGHRS and CDR2 YFSETQ. The CDR3 runs 15 residues. V lost 0 bases to trimming and J lost 4 bases, with 11 bases between them. The CDR3 region is CASSLVTGQYNEQFF. The CDR3 region has the DNA TGCGCCAGCAGCTTGGTCACAGGGCAGTACAATGAGCAGTTCTTC.

The chain couples TRBV9 to TRBJ2-3, with D maybe TRBD2 (6 bases). The CDR3 covers 12 residues. Trimming shortened V by 4 bases and J by 6 bases, and 9 bases separated the two germline ends. The germline CDR1 and CDR2 sequences are SGDLS and YYNGEE. CDR3 bases: TGTGCCAGCAGCCGGAGCGGGGATACGCAGTATTTT. Protein: CASSRSGDTQYF.

The chain uses TRBV28 and TRBJ1-2; 7 bases line up with TRBD1. CDR1 is MDHEN, CDR2 SYDVKM, per germline. The CDR3 loop spans 14 amino acids. Trimming removed 4 bases from V and 4 bases from J; junction bases left unmatched: 6. The CDR3 nucleotides are TGTGCCAGCAGTTACTCGACAGGGTTCTATGGCTACACCTTC. Its protein product is CASSYSTGFYGYTF.

This chain joins TRBV6-6 and TRBJ1-2; unclear D gene. The V and J ends lost 3 bases and 1 base respectively, with 3 bases between them. This CDR3 comprises 12 residues. CDR1 MNHNY and CDR2 SVGAGI come from the germline V gene (reference sequence). DNA of the CDR3: TGTGCCAGCAGTTATCGTAACTATGGCTACACCTTC. Translation: CASSYRNYGYTF.

The chain links TRBV7-9 to TRBJ1-2; TRBD1 aligns across 9 bases. The CDR3 covers 15 residues. With V trimmed by 5 bases and J by 4 bases, 8 bases remained unmatched. CDR1 and CDR2 from the germline V gene are SEHNR and FQNEAQ (reference sequence). CDR3 nucleotides: TGTGCCAGCAGCGAACAGGGGGCGGCGTTCTATGGCTACACCTTC. Its translation: CASSEQGAAFYGYTF.

The genes are TRBV11-2 and TRBJ2-1; unclear D gene. CDR3 size: 11 residues. Germline V gene lookup returns CDR1 SGHAT and CDR2 FQNNGV. Trimming stripped 6 bases from V and 10 bases from J, with 10 bases between. The CDR3 nucleotides are TGTGCCAGCAGTTCGTTCCGGGAGCAGTTCTTC. This sequence encodes CASSSFREQFF.

The rearrangement links TRBV5-4 to TRBJ2-2, with D hard to call. The CDR3 totals 12 residues. Germline V gene lookup returns CDR1 SGHNT and CDR2 YYREEE (reference sequence). V lost 4 bases and J 2 bases, leaving 3 bases between the germline ends. The CDR3 spells CASSLNTGELFF. CDR3 sequence (DNA): TGTGCCAGCAGCCTTAACACCGGGGAGCTGTTTTTT. The whole variable domain, filled in from reference TRBV5-4 and TRBJ2-2, reads ETGVTQSPTHLIKTRGQQVTLRCSSQSGHNTVSWYQQALGQGPQFIFQYYREEENGRGNFPPRFSGLQFPNYSSELNVNALELDDSALYLCASSLNTGELFFGEGSRLTVL.

There are a few counts of this clone. V usage is TRBV18 and J usage is TRBJ2-7; the match to TRBD1 covers 8 bases. The V and J ends lost 3 bases and 1 base, in that order; junction bases with no gene match: 5. Germline V gives CDR1 KGHSH, CDR2 LQKENI. The CDR3 loop spans 15 amino acids. CDR3 residues: CASSPLGQVSYEQYF. Written as DNA, the CDR3 is TGTGCCAGCTCACCGTTGGGACAGGTTTCCTACGAGCAGTACTTC.

The rearrangement joins TRBV7-2 to TRBJ2-1; 7 nucleotides line up with TRBD2. Germline V CDR1 and CDR2: SGHTA, FQGNSA. The junction had 11 bases not matched to a gene; V was cut back by 5 bases and J by 7 bases. The CDR3 has 15 residues. The CDR3 region has the DNA TGTGCCAGCAGCCCTATGGGGGGGACGTGGAATGAGCAGTTCTTC. Encoded protein: CASSPMGGTWNEQFF.

The chain links TRBV7-9 to TRBJ1-1; weak D call: TRBD1 (5 bases). Germline CDR1 is SEHNR and CDR2 is FQNEAQ (reference sequence). The CDR3 is 15 residues long. Trimming pared 1 base from V and 2 bases from J, leaving 11 bases between. CDR3 region: CASSLGAGPNTEAFF. CDR3 nucleotide sequence: TGTGCCAGCAGCTTAGGGGCAGGGCCCAACACTGAAGCTTTCTTT. The full variable domain, in which reference TRBV7-9 and TRBJ1-1 provide the parts outside the CDR3, is DTGVSQNPRHKITKRGQNVTFRCDPISEHNRLYWYRQTLGQGPEFLTYFQNEAQLEKSRLLSDRFSAERPKGSFSTLEIQRTEQGDSAMYLCASSLGAGPNTEAFFGQGTRLTVV.

In its sample, this clone was seen once. The V call is TRBV9, the J call TRBJ1-4; no firm D call. Germline assignment: CDR1 SGDLS and CDR2 YYNGEE. This CDR3 has 15 amino acids. Trimming stripped 3 bases from V and 3 bases from J, with 12 bases between. The CDR3 loop is CASSAGVLANEKLFF. DNA for the CDR3: TGTGCCAGCAGCGCCGGGGTCCTCGCTAATGAAAAACTGTTTTTT.

The V and J genes are TRBV6-5 and TRBJ1-2; 10 positions agree with TRBD1. V was clipped by 5 bases and J by 2 bases; unmatched bases: 2. Germline-derived CDR1 and CDR2 are MNHEY and SVGAGI. The CDR3 loop spans 14 amino acids. CDR3 coding DNA: TGTGCCAGCAGTAGACAGGGGGCAAACTATGGCTACACCTTC. The encoded protein is CASSRQGANYGYTF.

This clone has just a few counts. This chain uses TRBV6-5 with TRBJ2-5; D may be TRBD1 (6 bases). Trimming took 2 bases from V and 4 from J, leaving 8 bases between them. This CDR3 comprises 13 residues. CDR1 and CDR2 (germline): MNHEY, SVGAGI. CDR3 region: CASSYEGVETQYF. Here the CDR3 DNA reads TGTGCCAGCAGTTACGAGGGGGTAGAGACCCAGTACTTC.

The chain links TRBV28 to TRBJ1-1, with a tentative D call TRBD1 (6 bases). Between the trimmed V and J ends, which lost 6 bases and 1 base, there was a span of 12 bases. CDR3 length: 14 amino acids. Germline CDR1 MDHEN, CDR2 SYDVKM. For the CDR3, the DNA is TGTGCCAGCAGAAAAGGGGGTAAGAACACTGAAGCTTTCTTT. Protein sequence: CASRKGGKNTEAFF.

This chain connects TRBV6-5 to TRBJ1-5, with unresolved D. V lost 11 bases and J lost 5, with 16 bases in between. From germline, CDR1 is MNHEY and CDR2 SVGAGI. CDR3 size: 13 residues. The chain's CDR3 is CAVGRGLDQPQHF. In nucleotides, the CDR3 is TGTGCCGTAGGACGAGGGCTAGATCAGCCCCAGCATTTT.

The V and J genes are TRBV5-1 and TRBJ2-3; 7 bases line up with TRBD1. The J segment lost 6 bases and the V segment lost 3 bases, leaving 10 bases of the junction unmatched. There are 15 residues in the CDR3. Germline V gene data show CDR1 as SGHRS and CDR2 as YFSETQ. CDR3 DNA sequence: TGCGCCAGCAGCTCACAGGGGCCGACGGTGGATACGCAGTATTTT. Protein sequence: CASSSQGPTVDTQYF.

The chain joins TRBV27 to TRBJ1-2; D perhaps matches TRBD1 (6 bases). Per the germline V gene, CDR1 is MNHEY and CDR2 is SMNVEV (reference sequence). V was cut by 8 bases and J by 8 bases, with 27 bases left in between. This CDR3 is 16 amino acids long. CDR3 bases: TGTGCCAGCTCTATTACCTTCGGGGGGGGCGCGAGGGGCTACACCTTC. Amino acids: CASSITFGGGARGYTF.

There are a few counts of this clone. The chain has TRBV28 and TRBJ1-6; no reliable D call. CDR1 and CDR2 (germline): MDHEN, SYDVKM. This CDR3 region has 12 residues. Trimming took off 6 bases at V and 10 bases at J, with 10 bases between the two ends. CDR3 in DNA: TGTGCCAGCAGCCTGTATAGCTCACCCCTCCACTTT. Translating gives CASSLYSSPLHF.

The chain carries TRBV2 and TRBJ1-5; TRBD1 matches 7 bases. CDR3 length equals 15 residues. V lost 6 bases to trimming and J lost 1 base; unmatched junction nucleotides: 6. The germline V gene has CDR1 SNHLY and CDR2 FYNNEI. CDR3 nucleotides: TGTGCCAGCAGACCTGACAGGGTAAGCAATCAGCCCCAGCATTTT. As protein: CASRPDRVSNQPQHF.